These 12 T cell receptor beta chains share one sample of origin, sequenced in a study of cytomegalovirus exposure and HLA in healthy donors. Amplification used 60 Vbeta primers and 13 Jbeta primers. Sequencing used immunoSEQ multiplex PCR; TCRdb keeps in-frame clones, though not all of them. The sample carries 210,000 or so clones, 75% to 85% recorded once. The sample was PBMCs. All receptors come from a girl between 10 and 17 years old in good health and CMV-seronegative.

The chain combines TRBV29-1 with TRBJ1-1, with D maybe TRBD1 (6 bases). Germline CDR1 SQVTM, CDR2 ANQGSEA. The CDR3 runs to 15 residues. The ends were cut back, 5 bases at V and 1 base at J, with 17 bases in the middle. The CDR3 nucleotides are TGCAGCGTTTACGGAGTGGACAGTCAGAACACTGAAGCTTTCTTT. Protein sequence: CSVYGVDSQNTEAFF. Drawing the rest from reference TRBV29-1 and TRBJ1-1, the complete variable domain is SAVISQKPSRDICQRGTSLTIQCQVDSQVTMMFWYRQQPGQSLTLIATANQGSEATYESGFVIDKFPISRPNLTFSTLTVSNMSPEDSSIYLCSVYGVDSQNTEAFFGQGTRLTVV.

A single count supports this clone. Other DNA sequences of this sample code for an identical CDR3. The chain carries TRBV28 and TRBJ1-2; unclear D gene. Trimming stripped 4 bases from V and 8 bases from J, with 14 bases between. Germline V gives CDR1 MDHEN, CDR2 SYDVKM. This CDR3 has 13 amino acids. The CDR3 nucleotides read TGTGCCAGCAGTTCCCCGGGAGCAGGAGGCTACACCTTC. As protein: CASSSPGAGGYTF.

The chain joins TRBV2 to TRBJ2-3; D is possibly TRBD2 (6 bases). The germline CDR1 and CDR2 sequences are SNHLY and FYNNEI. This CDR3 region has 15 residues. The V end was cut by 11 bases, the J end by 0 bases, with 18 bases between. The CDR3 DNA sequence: TGTGCCCTCTCTTCGGGACTTTCTAGCACAGATACGCAGTATTTT. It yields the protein CALSSGLSSTDTQYF. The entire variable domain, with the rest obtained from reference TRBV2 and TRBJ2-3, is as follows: EPEVTQTPSHQVTQMGQEVILRCVPISNHLYFYWYRQILGQKVEFLVSFYNNEISEKSEIFDDQFSVERPDGSNFTLKIRSTKLEDSAMYFCALSSGLSSTDTQYFGPGTRLTVL.

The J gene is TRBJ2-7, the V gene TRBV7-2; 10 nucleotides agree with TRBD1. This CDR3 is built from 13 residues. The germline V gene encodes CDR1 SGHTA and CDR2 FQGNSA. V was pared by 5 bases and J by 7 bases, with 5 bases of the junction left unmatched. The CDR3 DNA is TGTGCCAGCAGCGGGACAGGGGTAGGGGAGCAGTACTTC. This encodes CASSGTGVGEQYF.

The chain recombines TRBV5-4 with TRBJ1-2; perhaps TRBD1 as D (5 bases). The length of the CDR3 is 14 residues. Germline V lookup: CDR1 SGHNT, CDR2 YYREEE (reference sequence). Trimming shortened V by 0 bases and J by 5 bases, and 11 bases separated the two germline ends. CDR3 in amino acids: CASSLDAGRYGYTF. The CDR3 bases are TGTGCCAGCAGCTTGGATGCAGGGCGATATGGCTACACCTTC.

The CDR3, as DNA: TGTGCCAGCAGCTCGAAGACAGGGGTAATCACTGAAGCTTTCTTT. It yields the protein CASSSKTGVITEAFF. V usage is TRBV7-2 and J usage is TRBJ1-1, with 8 bases lining up with TRBD1. CDR1 is SGHTA and CDR2 is FQGNSA in the germline V gene. V shed 4 bases, J shed 4 bases, and the junction held 8 bases outside the gene matches. The CDR3 is 15 amino acids.

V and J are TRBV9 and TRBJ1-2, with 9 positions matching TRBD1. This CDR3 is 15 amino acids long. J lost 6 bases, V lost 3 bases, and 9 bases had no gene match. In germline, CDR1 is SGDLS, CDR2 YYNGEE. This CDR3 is CASSAHPTGGDGYTF. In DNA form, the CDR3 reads TGTGCCAGCAGCGCCCATCCCACAGGGGGCGATGGCTACACCTTC.

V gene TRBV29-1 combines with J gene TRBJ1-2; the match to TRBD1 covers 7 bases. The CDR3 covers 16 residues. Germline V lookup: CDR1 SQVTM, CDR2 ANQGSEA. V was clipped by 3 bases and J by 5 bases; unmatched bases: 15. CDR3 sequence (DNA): TGCAGCGTTGATGACAGAGCTTCACAGGGGTTATATGGCTACACCTTC. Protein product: CSVDDRASQGLYGYTF.

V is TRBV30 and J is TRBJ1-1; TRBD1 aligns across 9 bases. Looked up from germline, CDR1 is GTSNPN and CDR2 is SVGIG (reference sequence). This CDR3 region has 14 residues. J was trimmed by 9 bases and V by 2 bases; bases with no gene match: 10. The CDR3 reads CAWSFTGGVTQAFF. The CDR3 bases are TGTGCCTGGAGTTTTACAGGGGGCGTCACCCAAGCTTTCTTT.

CDR3 DNA sequence: TGTGCCAGCAGCCCGCTCGGTCCAGGTCAAATTCAAGAGACCCAGTACTTC. Its translation is CASSPLGPGQIQETQYF. The V gene is TRBV7-9, the J gene TRBJ2-5, with D unresolved. CDR3 size: 17 residues. Deletions cut 5 bases from V and 2 bases from J, with 21 bases between. Germline V lookup: CDR1 SEHNR, CDR2 FQNEAQ (reference sequence).

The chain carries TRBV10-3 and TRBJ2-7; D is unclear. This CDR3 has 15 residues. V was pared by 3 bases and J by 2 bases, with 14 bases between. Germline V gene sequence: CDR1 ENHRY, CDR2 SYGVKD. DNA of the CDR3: TGTGCCATCAGTGACAGTGGGTTTCGGGCCTACGAGCAGTACTTC. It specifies CAISDSGFRAYEQYF.

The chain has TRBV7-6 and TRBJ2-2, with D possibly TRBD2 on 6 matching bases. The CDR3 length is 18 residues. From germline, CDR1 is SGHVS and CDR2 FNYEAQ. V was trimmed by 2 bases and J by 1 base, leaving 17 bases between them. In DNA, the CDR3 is TGTGCCAGCAGCTTAAACCTGGCGGAGGGGTTGAACACCGGGGAGCTGTTTTTT. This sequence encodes CASSLNLAEGLNTGELFF.